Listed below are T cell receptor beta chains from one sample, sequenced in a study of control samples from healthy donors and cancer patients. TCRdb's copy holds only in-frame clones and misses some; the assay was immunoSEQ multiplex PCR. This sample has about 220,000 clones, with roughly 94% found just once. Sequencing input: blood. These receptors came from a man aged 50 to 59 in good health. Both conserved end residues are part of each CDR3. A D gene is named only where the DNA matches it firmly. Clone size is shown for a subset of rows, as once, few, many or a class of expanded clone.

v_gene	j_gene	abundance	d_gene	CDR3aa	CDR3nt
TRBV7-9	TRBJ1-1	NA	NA	CASSNQGYTEAFF	TGTGCCAGCAGCAATCAGGGTTACACTGAAGCTTTCTTT
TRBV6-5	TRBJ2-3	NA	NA	CASRPNVGDTQYF	TGTGCCAGCAGGCCCAACGTCGGAGATACGCAGTATTTT
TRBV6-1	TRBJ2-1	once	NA	CASSELWGTYGEQFF	TGTGCCAGCAGTGAATTGTGGGGAACCTACGGAGAGCAGTTCTTC
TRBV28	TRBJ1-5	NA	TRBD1	CASTLPTGGDQPQHF	TGTGCCAGCACCTTACCGACAGGGGGAGATCAGCCCCAGCATTTT
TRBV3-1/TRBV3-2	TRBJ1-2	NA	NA	CASSQWNYGYTF	TGTGCCAGCAGCCAATGGAACTATGGCTACACCTTC
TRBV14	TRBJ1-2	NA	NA	CASSPRQRDGYTF	TGTGCCAGCAGCCCACGACAGCGAGATGGCTACACCTTC
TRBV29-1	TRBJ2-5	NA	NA	CSVPGDFGETQYF	TGCAGCGTTCCCGGGGACTTCGGGGAGACCCAGTACTTC
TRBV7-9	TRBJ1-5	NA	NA	CASSRGRFSNQPQHF	TGTGCCAGCAGCCGCGGGAGGTTTAGCAATCAGCCCCAGCATTTT
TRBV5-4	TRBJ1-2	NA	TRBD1	CASSSGTGTYGYTF	TGTGCCAGCAGCTCTGGGACAGGGACTTATGGCTACACCTTC
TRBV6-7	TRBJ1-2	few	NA	CASSFQGNYGYTF	TGTGCCAGCAGTTTCCAGGGCAACTATGGCTACACCTTC
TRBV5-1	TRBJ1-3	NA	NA	CASSLVGARENTIYF	TGCGCCAGCAGCTTGGTGGGGGCGCGGGAAAACACCATATATTTT
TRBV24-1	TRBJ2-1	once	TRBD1	CATSDPGQGGSYNEQFF	TGTGCCACCAGTGACCCCGGACAGGGGGGGTCCTACAATGAGCAGTTCTTC
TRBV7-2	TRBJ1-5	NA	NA	CASRLTGTQPQHF	TGTGCCAGCAGACTCACGGGGACTCAGCCCCAGCATTTT
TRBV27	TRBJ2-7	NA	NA	CASSFGRLDEQYF	TGTGCCAGCAGTTTCGGCAGGCTCGACGAGCAGTACTTC
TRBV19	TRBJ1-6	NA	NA	CASSTGLSENSPLHF	TGTGCCAGTAGTACGGGACTATCCGAGAATTCACCCCTCCACTTT
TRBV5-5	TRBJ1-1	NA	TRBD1	CASSLQMTGARTEAFF	TGTGCCAGCAGCTTACAGATGACAGGGGCTAGGACTGAAGCTTTCTTT
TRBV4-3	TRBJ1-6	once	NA	CASSPVGESPLHF	TGCGCCAGCAGCCCGGTCGGGGAATCACCCCTCCACTTT
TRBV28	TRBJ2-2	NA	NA	CASSGTTNTGELFF	TGTGCCAGCAGTGGGACAACGAACACCGGGGAGCTGTTTTTT
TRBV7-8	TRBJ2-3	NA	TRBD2	CASRPLAGTSTDTQYF	TGTGCCAGCAGGCCTCTAGCGGGGACTAGCACAGATACGCAGTATTTT
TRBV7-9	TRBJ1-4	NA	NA	CASSPGLGAGNEKLFF	TGTGCCAGCAGCCCCGGTCTGGGGGCAGGTAATGAAAAACTGTTTTTT
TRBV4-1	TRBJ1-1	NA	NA	CASSQEQRGTEAFF	TGCGCCAGCAGCCAGGAACAGCGAGGGACTGAAGCTTTCTTT
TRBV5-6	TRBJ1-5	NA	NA	CASSSTRPQHF	TGTGCCAGCAGCTCGACACGGCCCCAGCATTTT
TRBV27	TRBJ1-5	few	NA	CASSLAENQPQHF	TGTGCCAGCAGTTTGGCGGAGAATCAGCCCCAGCATTTT
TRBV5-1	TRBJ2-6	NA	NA	CASSSGTGANVLTF	TGCGCCAGCAGCTCAGGGACTGGGGCCAACGTCCTGACTTTC
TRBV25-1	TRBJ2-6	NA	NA	CASKGSGANVLTF	TGTGCCAGCAAAGGTTCAGGGGCCAACGTCCTGACTTTC